This TCR beta chain was obtained from a study of blood T cell repertoires in COVID-19. Study at large: From the United States, Italy and Spain came samples of acute and convalescent COVID-19.

V lost 2 bases and J lost 7, with 6 bases in between. Per the germline V gene, CDR1 is LGHDT and CDR2 is YNNKEL (reference sequence). The CDR3 length is 12 residues. Per the original data handling: For nucleated cells, counts were estimated from reference gene primer amplification. The table came from immunoSEQ multiplex PCR; TCRdb's copy has only in-frame clones and leaves some out. V, J and clone size derive from that table, while D and trimming were established from the DNA sequence. The table records 260,000 or so clones, 80% to 90% of them present only once. The TCR originated in a woman aged 70-85 years with acute or convalescent COVID-19. This sequence joins TRBV3-1 (or the pseudogene TRBV3-2) and TRBJ1-3; D not certain. The material sequenced was peripheral blood. This CDR3 is CASSQSENTIYF. CDR3 nucleotide sequence: TGTGCCAGCAGCCAAAGTGAGAACACCATATATTTT.